This TCR beta chain was sequenced in a study of CD8+ T cells in alopecia areata. Sequencing relied on a cDNA template that was reverse transcribed from extracted RNA. Produced via immunoSEQ multiplex PCR; TCRdb's table is partial and in-frame only. The sample has about 210,000 clones; 35% to 40% are singletons. Whole-study findings and limits: It was lesional scalp, especially alopecia totalis/universalis, that showed higher clonality than normal scalp.

This clone has a handful of counts. The target antigen is unknown. J gave up 6 bases and V 6 bases, and 17 bases lay outside the gene matches. This CDR3 comprises 17 residues. From germline, CDR1 is SEHNR and CDR2 FQNEAQ (reference sequence). As for treatment: oral pan-JAK inhibitor, 5-10 mg twice daily. The chain uses TRBV7-9 and TRBJ1-1, with 9 positions matching TRBD1. Material: CD4+ T cells sorted from blood, obtained at approximately week 30, from a patient treated with tofacitinib. The receptor was derived from a human donor with alopecia areata. In DNA, the CDR3 is TGTGCCAGCAGAGAACCGGGACAGGGTGGAAGGAAGGCTGAAGCTTTCTTT. Translating it yields CASREPGQGGRKAEAFF. The entire variable domain, with the rest obtained from reference TRBV7-9 and TRBJ1-1, is as follows: DTGVSQNPRHKITKRGQNVTFRCDPISEHNRLYWYRQTLGQGPEFLTYFQNEAQLEKSRLLSDRFSAERPKGSFSTLEIQRTEQGDSAMYLCASREPGQGGRKAEAFFGQGTRLTVV.